This passage covers 31 T cell receptor beta chains from one sample sequenced in a study of blood T cell repertoires in COVID-19. Data came from immunoSEQ multiplex PCR; TCRdb stores just in-frame clones and leaves some out. The sample shows 150,000 to 200,000 clones, 85% to 90% of them seen only once. The sample taken for sequencing was peripheral blood. The origin of the receptors is a woman under 30 who had recovered from COVID-19.

The chain employs TRBV6-1 and TRBJ2-2; D not certain. Deletions cut 0 bases from V and 1 base from J, with 12 bases between. Germline CDR1 is MNHNS and CDR2 is SASEGT. This CDR3 spans 17 amino acids. The DNA for the CDR3 is TGTGCCAGCAGTGAAGCGCTTCGTGGGCAGAACACCGGGGAGCTGTTTTTT. As protein: CASSEALRGQNTGELFF.

V and J are TRBV23-1 and TRBJ2-5; the match to TRBD2 covers 16 bases. TRBV23-1 is known as an ORF, though its function is uncertain. The length of the CDR3 is 19 residues. The trim removed 2 bases at V and 5 bases at J, leaving 11 bases unmatched. CDR3 sequence reads: CASSQPPGLAGGPGETQYF. As DNA, the CDR3 is TGCGCCAGCAGTCAACCCCCGGGACTAGCGGGAGGGCCGGGGGAGACCCAGTACTTC.

V usage is TRBV7-2 and J usage is TRBJ2-5; perhaps TRBD2 as D (5 bases). V shed 1 base and J shed 5 bases, with 20 bases lying between them. Germline CDR1 and CDR2: SGHTA and FQGNSA. CDR3 length: 17 residues. The CDR3 reads CASSLDDAGQRWETQYF. As DNA, the CDR3 is TGTGCCAGCAGCTTAGACGACGCGGGCCAGCGGTGGGAGACCCAGTACTTC.

The V and J genes are TRBV5-1 and TRBJ1-2, with 10 bases aligning to TRBD1. Germline-derived CDR1 and CDR2 are SGHRS and YFSETQ. The CDR3 has 14 residues. The ends lost 7 bases at V and 8 bases at J; junction bases unmatched: 11. In nucleotides, the CDR3 is TGCGCCAGCCAAACGGGGACAGGGGAAAGCGGCTACACCTTC. This codes for CASQTGTGESGYTF.

V is TRBV7-9 and J is TRBJ2-7, with TRBD2 identical over 8 bases. This CDR3 comprises 14 residues. Germline values: CDR1 SEHNR, CDR2 FQNEAQ (reference sequence). The V and J ends lost 3 bases and 6 bases, in that order; junction bases with no gene match: 7. The CDR3 spells CASSFPGGAVEQYF. In DNA, the CDR3 is TGTGCCAGCAGCTTCCCCGGGGGGGCGGTCGAGCAGTACTTC. Filled out from reference TRBV7-9 and TRBJ2-7, the complete variable domain reads DTGVSQNPRHKITKRGQNVTFRCDPISEHNRLYWYRQTLGQGPEFLTYFQNEAQLEKSRLLSDRFSAERPKGSFSTLEIQRTEQGDSAMYLCASSFPGGAVEQYFGPGTRLTVT.

V is TRBV6-5 and J is TRBJ1-2; D gene unclear. Trimming pared 2 bases from V and 5 bases from J, leaving 15 bases between. CDR1 is MNHEY, CDR2 SVGAGI, per germline. This CDR3 spans 15 amino acids. The CDR3 here is CASSYDTGGLYGYTF. CDR3 DNA: TGTGCCAGCAGTTACGACACCGGAGGCCTTTATGGCTACACCTTC.

The chain has TRBV19 and TRBJ1-5, with D hard to call. V was trimmed by 11 bases and J by 0 bases, leaving 23 bases between them. Germline CDR1 reads LNHDA; CDR2 reads SQIVND (reference sequence). The CDR3 contains 17 residues. CDR3 region: CAAGLGCPLCSNQPQHF. As DNA, the CDR3 is TGTGCCGCAGGACTCGGGTGCCCACTGTGTAGCAATCAGCCCCAGCATTTT.

This chain links TRBV6-5 with TRBJ2-7; 8 positions match TRBD1. Germline V gene sequence: CDR1 MNHEY, CDR2 SVGAGI. The V segment lost 0 bases and the J segment 2 bases; nucleotides outside the gene matches: 3. The length of the CDR3 is 15 residues. CDR3 amino acids: CASSYSSGGTYEQYF. The DNA for the CDR3 is TGTGCCAGCAGTTACTCGTCAGGGGGCACCTACGAGCAGTACTTC.

The genes are TRBV19 and TRBJ1-1; the match to TRBD1 covers 8 bases. With V trimmed by 3 bases and J by 4 bases, 16 bases remained unmatched. The CDR3 length is 18 residues. The germline gives CDR1 LNHDA, CDR2 SQIVND (reference sequence). CDR3: CASSIGSRGRMRGTEAFF. The CDR3 nucleotides are TGTGCCAGTAGTATTGGTAGCAGGGGGCGGATGCGTGGCACTGAAGCTTTCTTT. Supplemented by reference TRBV19 and TRBJ1-1, the full variable domain reads DGGITQSPKYLFRKEGQNVTLSCEQNLNHDAMYWYRQDPGQGLRLIYYSQIVNDFQKGDIAEGYSVSREKKESFPLTVTSAQKNPTAFYLCASSIGSRGRMRGTEAFFGQGTRLTVV.

The V call is TRBV2, the J call TRBJ1-4, with 11 bases fitting TRBD1. This CDR3 has 18 residues. V gave up 5 bases and J gave up 3 bases; unmatched junction bases: 11. Germline loops: CDR1 SNHLY, CDR2 FYNNEI. This CDR3 is CASSPGQGAGRANEKLFF. CDR3 DNA sequence: TGTGCCAGCAGTCCCGGACAGGGGGCTGGTCGGGCTAATGAAAAACTGTTTTTT.

The V call is TRBV6-5, the J call TRBJ2-5; 8 nucleotides line up with TRBD1. This CDR3 contains 15 residues. Germline CDR1 reads MNHEY; CDR2 reads SVGAGI. With V trimmed by 5 bases and J by 5 bases, 10 bases remained unmatched. CDR3 region: CASSTGQVKSETQYF. CDR3 sequence (DNA): TGTGCCAGCAGTACGGGACAGGTAAAATCGGAGACCCAGTACTTC.

This sequence joins TRBV7-4 and TRBJ2-5, with a weak D call TRBD1 (6 bases). The CDR3 is made up of 17 amino acids. The V and J ends lost 5 bases and 0 bases respectively, with 19 bases between them. Germline-derived CDR1 and CDR2 are SGHVT and SQSDAQ. CDR3 DNA: TGTGCCAGCAGCCTCATAGCAGCCACAGGGAACCAAGAGACCCAGTACTTC. Amino acid sequence: CASSLIAATGNQETQYF.

The chain joins TRBV19 to TRBJ1-4; 8 bases map to TRBD1. V trimming: 7 bases; J trimming: 3 bases; junction bases outside the gene matches: 4. CDR3 length: 14 amino acids. The germline V gene encodes CDR1 LNHDA and CDR2 SQIVND (reference sequence). The DNA of the CDR3 is TGTGCCAGTAACGACAGGGGTGCTAATGAAAAACTGTTTTTT. Translated, it gives CASNDRGANEKLFF.

This rearrangement joins TRBV5-6 to TRBJ1-1, with 8 bases that match TRBD1. CDR1 SGHDT and CDR2 YYEEEE come from the germline V gene. CDR3 length: 15 amino acids. Losses at the gene ends were 0 bases for V and 6 bases for J; bases not matched to a gene: 7. The CDR3 DNA follows: TGTGCCAGCAGCTTGGGACCCCAGGGGGCCCCTGAAGCTTTCTTT. It yields the protein CASSLGPQGAPEAFF.

V is TRBV15 and J is TRBJ1-2, with D tentatively TRBD1 (5 bases). V was trimmed by 5 bases and J by 2 bases, leaving 9 bases between them. The germline V gene has CDR1 LNHNV and CDR2 YYDKDF (reference sequence). This CDR3 contains 13 residues. The CDR3 reads CATSYSGNYGYTF. In DNA form, the CDR3 reads TGTGCCACCAGCTATTCAGGGAACTATGGCTACACCTTC.

This sequence joins TRBV15 and TRBJ2-1; D is uncertain. V was shortened by 1 base and J by 0 bases, with 10 bases between the two germline ends. The CDR3 totals 16 residues. CDR1 is LNHNV and CDR2 is YYDKDF in the germline V gene (reference sequence). The DNA for the CDR3 is TGTGCCACCAGCAGAGTAAAATTTAGCTCCTACAATGAGCAGTTCTTC. This encodes CATSRVKFSSYNEQFF.

This clone was seen only once. This chain uses TRBV4-3 with TRBJ2-2; 7 bases agree with TRBD2. This CDR3 spans 18 amino acids. V lost 6 bases and J lost 7; bases outside the gene matches: 20. CDR1 is LGHNA and CDR2 is YSLEER in the germline V gene. CDR3: CASSQLGLVGDLRGELFF. The CDR3 DNA is TGCGCCAGCAGTCAACTAGGACTAGTTGGCGATCTTCGCGGGGAGCTGTTTTTT.

This clone was seen just once. The chain combines TRBV6-2 or TRBV6-3 with TRBJ2-2; D possibly corresponds to TRBD1 (6 bases). The V and J ends lost 3 bases and 0 bases respectively, with 17 bases between them. This CDR3 region has 18 residues. The germline V gene has CDR1 MNHEY and CDR2 SVGEGT. CDR3 DNA sequence: TGTGCCAGCAGTTATCCGGGACACCATACCTCGAACACCGGGGAGCTGTTTTTT. It codes for CASSYPGHHTSNTGELFF.

The chain recombines TRBV2 with TRBJ1-6; 10 bases fit TRBD1. The ends lost 11 bases at V and 7 bases at J; junction bases unmatched: 5. CDR1 is SNHLY, CDR2 FYNNEI, per germline. The CDR3 totals 13 residues. CDR3 region: CASGTGANSPLHF. Written as DNA, the CDR3 is TGTGCCTCCGGGACAGGGGCAAATTCACCCCTCCACTTT. The variable domain in full, completed from reference TRBV2 and TRBJ1-6, reads EPEVTQTPSHQVTQMGQEVILRCVPISNHLYFYWYRQILGQKVEFLVSFYNNEISEKSEIFDDQFSVERPDGSNFTLKIRSTKLEDSAMYFCASGTGANSPLHFGNGTRLTVT.

This chain links TRBV7-2 with TRBJ1-6; 7 nucleotides align to TRBD1. Germline V lookup: CDR1 SGHTA, CDR2 FQGNSA. CDR3 length equals 17 residues. The V gene end was trimmed by 1 base and the J gene end by 4 bases; junction bases not matched to a gene: 7. DNA for the CDR3: TGTGCCAGCAGCTTAGGGGCAGGGGGAGGTTATAATTCACCCCTCCACTTT. It translates to CASSLGAGGGYNSPLHF.

This clone was recorded once. The chain joins TRBV7-3 to TRBJ2-5; 9 nucleotides align to TRBD2. Germline V gives CDR1 SGHTA, CDR2 FQGTGA. V dropped 1 base and J dropped 5; count of bases not matched to a gene: 5. This CDR3 has 15 residues. The CDR3 is CASSLRAGGPETQYF. CDR3 DNA: TGTGCCAGCAGCTTAAGGGCGGGGGGGCCGGAGACCCAGTACTTC.

This chain connects TRBV27 to TRBJ1-1, with a tentative D call TRBD1 (5 bases). The CDR3 has 15 amino acids. Germline loops: CDR1 MNHEY, CDR2 SMNVEV (reference sequence). Trimming shortened V by 5 bases and J by 1 base, and 14 bases separated the two germline ends. In DNA form, the CDR3 reads TGTGCCAGCAGTACTGCTGCGGGGCCGAACACTGAAGCTTTCTTT. Residues: CASSTAAGPNTEAFF.

The genes are TRBV5-1 and TRBJ2-3; D is perhaps TRBD2 (6 bases). This CDR3 is built from 18 residues. The V gene lost 1 base and the J gene lost 4 bases, with 22 bases spanning the gap. Germline V gene sequence: CDR1 SGHRS, CDR2 YFSETQ. As DNA, the CDR3 is TGCGCCAGCAGCTTGCTCAGGGCAGGCGGGGAGGTCCCAGATACGCAGTATTTT. This encodes CASSLLRAGGEVPDTQYF.

This chain connects TRBV11-3 to TRBJ2-7; D perhaps matches TRBD2 (7 bases). The CDR3 is made up of 15 amino acids. CDR1 is SGHNT, CDR2 YENEEA, per germline. V lost 1 base to trimming and J lost 1 base, with 11 bases between them. CDR3 sequence reads: CASSLGAGASYEQYF. In DNA, the CDR3 is TGTGCCAGCAGCTTAGGGGCGGGGGCGTCCTACGAGCAGTACTTC.

This clone has a handful of counts. The J gene is TRBJ1-6, the V gene TRBV5-1, with 7 bases that match TRBD1. The length of the CDR3 is 16 residues. The ends lost 4 bases at V and 7 bases at J; junction bases unmatched: 11. Germline CDR1 reads SGHRS; CDR2 reads YFSETQ. The CDR3 region has the DNA TGCGCCAGCAGCCTATGGGGGGACAGTGGCAATTCACCCCTCCACTTT. Protein: CASSLWGDSGNSPLHF.

This clone has just one count. CDR3 region: CASSYPGHETSGRFDEQFF. In DNA, the CDR3 is TGTGCCAGCAGTTACCCGGGTCACGAGACTAGCGGGAGGTTCGATGAGCAGTTCTTC. The gene calls are TRBV6-2 or TRBV6-3 and TRBJ2-1, with 13 bases identical to TRBD2. The CDR3 is 19 amino acids. Germline CDR1 reads MNHEY; CDR2 reads SVGEGT. With V trimmed by 2 bases and J by 8 bases, 15 bases remained unmatched.

The J gene is TRBJ1-6, the V gene TRBV5-1; 8 bases line up with TRBD1. The CDR3 runs 21 residues. Germline V lookup: CDR1 SGHRS, CDR2 YFSETQ. V gave up 4 bases and J gave up 0 bases; unmatched junction bases: 18. The CDR3 DNA reads as TGCGCCAGCAGCCCCGATGGGAGACAGGGGCATTGGAGCTCCTATAATTCACCCCTCCACTTT. Its protein is CASSPDGRQGHWSSYNSPLHF.

J is TRBJ2-1 and V is TRBV10-3; no firm D call. The germline V and J ends were trimmed by 3 bases and 6 bases, with 12 bases remaining between them. Germline CDR1 and CDR2: ENHRY and SYGVKD. This CDR3 contains 14 residues. For the CDR3, the DNA is TGTGCCATCAGTGAAGTTGGCCGAGGCAATGAGCAGTTCTTC. It yields the protein CAISEVGRGNEQFF.

J is TRBJ2-1 and V is TRBV5-8; TRBD2 aligns across 7 bases. The CDR3 totals 18 residues. V lost 2 bases, J lost 2 bases, and 13 bases stayed unmatched. CDR1 SGHTS and CDR2 YDEGEE come from the germline V gene. DNA for the CDR3: TGTGCCAGCAGCTTTAGGCAGGCCATAGCGGGTGCCTACAATGAGCAGTTCTTC. Translated: CASSFRQAIAGAYNEQFF.

This sequence joins TRBV7-9 and TRBJ2-7; D might be TRBD1 (5 bases). The germline CDR1 and CDR2 sequences are SEHNR and FQNEAQ (reference sequence). This CDR3 has 15 residues. V lost 0 bases to trimming and J lost 1 base, with 10 bases between them. The CDR3: CASSLASGPSYEQYF. CDR3 sequence (DNA): TGTGCCAGCAGCTTAGCATCAGGGCCATCCTACGAGCAGTACTTC.

The CDR3 loop is CASSFTTHTGELFF. The CDR3 DNA reads as TGTGCCAGCAGCTTCACTACGCACACCGGGGAGCTGTTTTTT. This chain links TRBV3-1 (or the pseudogene TRBV3-2) with TRBJ2-2; no clear D. V lost 5 bases and J lost 3, with 10 bases in between. Germline CDR1 LGHDT, CDR2 YNNKEL (reference sequence). The CDR3 has 14 residues.